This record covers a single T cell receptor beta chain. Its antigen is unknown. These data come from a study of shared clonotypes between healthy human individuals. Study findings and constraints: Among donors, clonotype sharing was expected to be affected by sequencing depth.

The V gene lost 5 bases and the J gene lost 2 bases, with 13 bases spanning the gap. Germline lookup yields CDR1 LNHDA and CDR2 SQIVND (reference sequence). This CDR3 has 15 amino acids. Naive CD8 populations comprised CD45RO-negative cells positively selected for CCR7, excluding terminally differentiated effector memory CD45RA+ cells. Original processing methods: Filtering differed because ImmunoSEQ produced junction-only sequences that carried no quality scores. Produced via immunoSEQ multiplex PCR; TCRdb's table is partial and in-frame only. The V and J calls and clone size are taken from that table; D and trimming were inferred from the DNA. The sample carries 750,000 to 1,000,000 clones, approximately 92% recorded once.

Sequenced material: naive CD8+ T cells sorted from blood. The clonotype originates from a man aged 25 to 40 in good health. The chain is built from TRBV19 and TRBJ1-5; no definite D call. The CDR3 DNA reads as TGTGCCAGTAGTCCAGCCCACTCCGGCAATCAGCCCCAGCATTTT. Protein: CASSPAHSGNQPQHF.